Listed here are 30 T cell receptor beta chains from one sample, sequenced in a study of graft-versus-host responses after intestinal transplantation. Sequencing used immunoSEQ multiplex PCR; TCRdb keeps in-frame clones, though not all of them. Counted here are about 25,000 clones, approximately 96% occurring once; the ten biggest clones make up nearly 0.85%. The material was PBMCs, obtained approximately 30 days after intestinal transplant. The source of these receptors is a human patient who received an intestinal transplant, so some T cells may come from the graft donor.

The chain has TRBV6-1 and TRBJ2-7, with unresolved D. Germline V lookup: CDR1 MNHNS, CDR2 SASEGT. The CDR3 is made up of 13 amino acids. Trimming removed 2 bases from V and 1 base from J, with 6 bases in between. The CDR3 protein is CASSERSSYEQYF. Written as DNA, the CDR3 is TGTGCCAGCAGTGAACGAAGTTCCTACGAGCAGTACTTC.

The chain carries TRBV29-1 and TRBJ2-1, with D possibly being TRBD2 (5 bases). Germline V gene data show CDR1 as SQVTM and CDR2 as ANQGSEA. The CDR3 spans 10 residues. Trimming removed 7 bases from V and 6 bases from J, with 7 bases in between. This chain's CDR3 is CSAGVNEQFF. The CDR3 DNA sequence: TGCAGCGCCGGGGTCAATGAGCAGTTCTTC.

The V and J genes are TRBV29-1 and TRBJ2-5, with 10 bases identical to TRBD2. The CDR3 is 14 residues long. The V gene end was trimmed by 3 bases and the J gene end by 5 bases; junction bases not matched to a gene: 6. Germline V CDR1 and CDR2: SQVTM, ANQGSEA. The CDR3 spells CSVEASGGSETQYF. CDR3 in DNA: TGCAGCGTTGAGGCTAGCGGGGGCTCGGAGACCCAGTACTTC.

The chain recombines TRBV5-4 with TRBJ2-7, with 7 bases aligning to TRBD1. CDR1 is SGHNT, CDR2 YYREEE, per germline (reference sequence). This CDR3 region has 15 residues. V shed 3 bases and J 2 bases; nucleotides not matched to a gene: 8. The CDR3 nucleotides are TGTGCCAGCAGCTCCCGGACAGGCTCTACCTACGAGCAGTACTTC. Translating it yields CASSSRTGSTYEQYF.

CDR3 coding DNA: TGCAGCGTGTCAGATCGGGCCCCTGCCGTCCGGCAGTACTTC. Amino acid sequence: CSVSDRAPAVRQYF. The chain uses TRBV29-1 and TRBJ2-7, with D unclear. The CDR3 sequence is 14 residues long. CDR1 and CDR2 from the germline V gene are SQVTM and ANQGSEA. V was cut by 6 bases and J by 9 bases, with 24 bases left in between.

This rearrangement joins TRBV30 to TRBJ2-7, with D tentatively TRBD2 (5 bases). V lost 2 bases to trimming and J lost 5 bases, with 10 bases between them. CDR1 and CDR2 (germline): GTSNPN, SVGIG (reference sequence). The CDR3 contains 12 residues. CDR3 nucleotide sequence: TGTGCCTGGAGTCGGGGTCGGGACGAGCAGTACTTC. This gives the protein CAWSRGRDEQYF.

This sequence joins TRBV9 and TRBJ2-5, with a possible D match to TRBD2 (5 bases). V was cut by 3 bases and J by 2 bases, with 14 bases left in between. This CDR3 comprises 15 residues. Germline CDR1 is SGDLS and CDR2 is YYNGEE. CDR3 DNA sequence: TGTGCCAGCAGCGCCCGGGATGAACCTCAAGAGACCCAGTACTTC. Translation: CASSARDEPQETQYF.

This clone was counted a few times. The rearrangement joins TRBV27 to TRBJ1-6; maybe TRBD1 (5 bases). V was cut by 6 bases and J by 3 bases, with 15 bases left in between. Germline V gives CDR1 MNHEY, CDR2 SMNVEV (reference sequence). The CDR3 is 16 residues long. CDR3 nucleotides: TGTGCCAGCAGCCCCGGGAGGGGATACTATAATTCACCCCTCCACTTT. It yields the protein CASSPGRGYYNSPLHF.

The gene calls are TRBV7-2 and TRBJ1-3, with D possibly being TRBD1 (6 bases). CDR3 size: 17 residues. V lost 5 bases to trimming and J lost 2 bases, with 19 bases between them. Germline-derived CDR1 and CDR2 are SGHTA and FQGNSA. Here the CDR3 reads CASSHPPSRGPGNTIYF. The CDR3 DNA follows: TGTGCCAGCAGCCACCCCCCCAGCAGGGGACCTGGAAACACCATATATTTT.

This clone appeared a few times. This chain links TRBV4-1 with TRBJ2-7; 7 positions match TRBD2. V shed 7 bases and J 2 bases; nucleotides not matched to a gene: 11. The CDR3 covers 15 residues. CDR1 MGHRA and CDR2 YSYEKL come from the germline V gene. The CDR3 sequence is CASTPRASGPYEQYF. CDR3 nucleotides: TGCGCCAGCACCCCCCGGGCTAGCGGACCCTACGAGCAGTACTTC.

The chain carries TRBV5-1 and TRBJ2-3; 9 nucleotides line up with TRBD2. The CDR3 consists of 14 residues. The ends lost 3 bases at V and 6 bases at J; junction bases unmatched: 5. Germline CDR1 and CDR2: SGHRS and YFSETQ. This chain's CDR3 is CASSWLAGDDTQYF. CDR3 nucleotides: TGCGCCAGCAGCTGGTTAGCGGGAGATGATACGCAGTATTTT.

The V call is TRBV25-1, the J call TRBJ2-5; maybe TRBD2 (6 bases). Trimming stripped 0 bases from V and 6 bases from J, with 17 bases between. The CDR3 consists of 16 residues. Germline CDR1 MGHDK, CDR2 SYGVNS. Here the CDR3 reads CASSEYSAPGVKTQYF. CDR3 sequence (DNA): TGTGCCAGCAGTGAATATTCAGCCCCGGGGGTGAAGACCCAGTACTTC.

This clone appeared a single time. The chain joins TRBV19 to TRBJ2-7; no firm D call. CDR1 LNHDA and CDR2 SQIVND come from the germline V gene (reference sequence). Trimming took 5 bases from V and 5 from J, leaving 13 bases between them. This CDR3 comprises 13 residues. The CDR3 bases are TGTGCCAGTAGTTCGAGCGTCAGGAACGAGCAGTACTTC. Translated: CASSSSVRNEQYF.

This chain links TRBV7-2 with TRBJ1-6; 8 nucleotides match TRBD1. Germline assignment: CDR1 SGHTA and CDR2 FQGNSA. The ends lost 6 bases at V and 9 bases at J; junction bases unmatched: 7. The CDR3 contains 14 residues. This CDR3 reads CASRSTGVGSPLHF. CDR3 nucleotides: TGTGCCAGCAGGTCGACAGGGGTTGGTTCACCCCTCCACTTT.

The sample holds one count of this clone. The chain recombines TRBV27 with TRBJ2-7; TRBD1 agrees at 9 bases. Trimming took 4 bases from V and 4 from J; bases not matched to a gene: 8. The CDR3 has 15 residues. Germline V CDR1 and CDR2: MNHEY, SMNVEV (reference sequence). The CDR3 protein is CASSSTGGTGYEQYF. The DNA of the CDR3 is TGTGCCAGCAGTTCTACAGGGGGCACAGGGTACGAGCAGTACTTC.

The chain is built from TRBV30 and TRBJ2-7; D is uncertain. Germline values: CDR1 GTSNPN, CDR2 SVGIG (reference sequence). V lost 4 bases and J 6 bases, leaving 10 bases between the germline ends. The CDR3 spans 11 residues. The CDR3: CAWNRDGEQYF. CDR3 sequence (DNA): TGTGCCTGGAACAGAGACGGCGAGCAGTACTTC.

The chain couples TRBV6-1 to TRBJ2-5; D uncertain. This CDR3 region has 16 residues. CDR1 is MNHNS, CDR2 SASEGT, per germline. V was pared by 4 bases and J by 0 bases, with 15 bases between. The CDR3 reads CASSAYPQLYQETQYF. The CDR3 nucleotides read TGTGCCAGCAGTGCCTACCCCCAATTGTACCAAGAGACCCAGTACTTC.

The CDR3 reads CASSLATSGSGLFF. The CDR3 DNA reads TGTGCCAGCAGCTTAGCAACTAGCGGGAGCGGGCTGTTTTTT. This chain connects TRBV7-2 to TRBJ2-2; TRBD2 agrees at 11 bases. The CDR3 covers 14 residues. Germline V lookup: CDR1 SGHTA, CDR2 FQGNSA. The V gene end was trimmed by 0 bases and the J gene end by 13 bases; junction bases not matched to a gene: 4. Using reference TRBV7-2 and TRBJ2-2 for the parts outside the CDR3, the full variable domain is GAGVSQSPSNKVTEKGKDVELRCDPISGHTALYWYRQSLGQGLEFLIYFQGNSAPDKSGLPSDRFSAERTGGSVSTLTIQRTQQEDSAVYLCASSLATSGSGLFFGEGSRLTVL.

The DNA of the CDR3 is TGTGCCAGCTCCCGGGACAGGGGGTTTCAGGAGACCCAGTACTTC. Protein: CASSRDRGFQETQYF. V gene TRBV18 combines with J gene TRBJ2-5; TRBD1 matches at 11 bases. V lost 6 bases to trimming and J lost 5 bases; unmatched junction nucleotides: 8. Germline values: CDR1 KGHSH, CDR2 LQKENI. There are 15 residues in the CDR3.

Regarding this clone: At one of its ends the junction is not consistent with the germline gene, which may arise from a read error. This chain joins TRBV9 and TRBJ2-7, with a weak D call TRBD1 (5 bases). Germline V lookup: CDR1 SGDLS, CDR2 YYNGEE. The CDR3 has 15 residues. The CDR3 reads CASSVEGVKSSEQYF. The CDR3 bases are TGTGCCAGCAGCGTAGAAGGGGTAAAATCCTCCGAGCAGTACTTC.

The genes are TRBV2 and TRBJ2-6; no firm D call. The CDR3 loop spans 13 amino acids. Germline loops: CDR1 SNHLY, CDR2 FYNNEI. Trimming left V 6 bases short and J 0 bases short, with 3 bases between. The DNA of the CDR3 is TGTGCCAGCAGGGGCTCTGGGGCCAACGTCCTGACTTTC. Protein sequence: CASRGSGANVLTF.

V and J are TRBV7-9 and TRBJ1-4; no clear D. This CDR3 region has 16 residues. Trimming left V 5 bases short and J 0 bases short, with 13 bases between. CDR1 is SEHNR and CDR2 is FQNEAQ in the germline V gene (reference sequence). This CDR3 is CASSPRTAATNEKLFF. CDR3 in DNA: TGTGCCAGCAGCCCCCGGACGGCAGCAACTAATGAAAAACTGTTTTTT. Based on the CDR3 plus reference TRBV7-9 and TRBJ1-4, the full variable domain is DTGVSQNPRHKITKRGQNVTFRCDPISEHNRLYWYRQTLGQGPEFLTYFQNEAQLEKSRLLSDRFSAERPKGSFSTLEIQRTEQGDSAMYLCASSPRTAATNEKLFFGSGTQLSVL.

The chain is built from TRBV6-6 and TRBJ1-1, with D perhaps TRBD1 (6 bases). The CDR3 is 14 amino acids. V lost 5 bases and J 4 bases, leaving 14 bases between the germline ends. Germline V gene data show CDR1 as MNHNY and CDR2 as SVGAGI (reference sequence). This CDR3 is CASSPRGAPTEAFF. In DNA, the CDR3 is TGTGCCAGCAGTCCGCGGGGGGCGCCCACTGAAGCTTTCTTT.

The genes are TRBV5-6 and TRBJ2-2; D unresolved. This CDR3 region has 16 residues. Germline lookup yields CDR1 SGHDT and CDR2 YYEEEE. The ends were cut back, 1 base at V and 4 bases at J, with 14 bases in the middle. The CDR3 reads CASSLWYRPGTGELFF. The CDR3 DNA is TGTGCCAGCAGCTTGTGGTATAGGCCAGGCACCGGGGAGCTGTTTTTT.

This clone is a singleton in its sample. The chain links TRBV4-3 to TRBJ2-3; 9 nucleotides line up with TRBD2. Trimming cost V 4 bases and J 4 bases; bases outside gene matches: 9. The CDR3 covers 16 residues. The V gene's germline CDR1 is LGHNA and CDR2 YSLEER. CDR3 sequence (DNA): TGCGCCAGCAGCCCGGCGGCTAGCGGGGTCGCAGATACGCAGTATTTT. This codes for CASSPAASGVADTQYF.

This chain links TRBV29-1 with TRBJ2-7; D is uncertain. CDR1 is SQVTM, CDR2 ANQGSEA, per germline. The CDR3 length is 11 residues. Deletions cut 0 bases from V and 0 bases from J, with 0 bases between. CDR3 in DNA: TGCAGCGTTGAAGACTCCTACGAGCAGTACTTC. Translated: CSVEDSYEQYF.

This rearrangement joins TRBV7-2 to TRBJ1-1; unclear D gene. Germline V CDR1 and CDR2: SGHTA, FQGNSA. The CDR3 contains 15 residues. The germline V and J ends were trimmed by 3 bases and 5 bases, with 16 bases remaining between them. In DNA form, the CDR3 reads TGTGCCAGCAGCTTCGGGGTCATCAGAAAAACTGAAGCTTTCTTT. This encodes CASSFGVIRKTEAFF. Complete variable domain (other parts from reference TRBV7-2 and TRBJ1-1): GAGVSQSPSNKVTEKGKDVELRCDPISGHTALYWYRQSLGQGLEFLIYFQGNSAPDKSGLPSDRFSAERTGGSVSTLTIQRTQQEDSAVYLCASSFGVIRKTEAFFGQGTRLTVV.

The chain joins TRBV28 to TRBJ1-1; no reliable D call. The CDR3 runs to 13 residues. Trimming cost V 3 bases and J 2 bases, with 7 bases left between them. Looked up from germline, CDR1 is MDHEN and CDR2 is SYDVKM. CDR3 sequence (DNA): TGTGCCAGCAGTTTGTTTGGTAACACTGAAGCTTTCTTT. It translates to CASSLFGNTEAFF.

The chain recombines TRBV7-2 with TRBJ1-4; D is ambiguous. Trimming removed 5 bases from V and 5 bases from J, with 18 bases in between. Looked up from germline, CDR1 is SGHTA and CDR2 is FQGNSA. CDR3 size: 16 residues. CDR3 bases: TGTGCCAGCAGCCACGTCAGCCCCACGGGGAATGAAAAACTGTTTTTT. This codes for CASSHVSPTGNEKLFF. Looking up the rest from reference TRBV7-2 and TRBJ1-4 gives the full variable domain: GAGVSQSPSNKVTEKGKDVELRCDPISGHTALYWYRQSLGQGLEFLIYFQGNSAPDKSGLPSDRFSAERTGGSVSTLTIQRTQQEDSAVYLCASSHVSPTGNEKLFFGSGTQLSVL.

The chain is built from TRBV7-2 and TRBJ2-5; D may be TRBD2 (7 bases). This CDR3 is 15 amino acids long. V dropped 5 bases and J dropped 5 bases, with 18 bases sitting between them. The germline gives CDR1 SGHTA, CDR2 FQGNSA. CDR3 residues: CASSIQQQGGETQYF. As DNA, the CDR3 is TGTGCCAGCAGCATTCAACAACAGGGAGGGGAGACCCAGTACTTC.